The rows below give T cell receptor beta chains drawn from one sample of a study of neurological immune-mediated disorders. In TCRdb, the 5' RACE reads were re-called with MiXCR into one record per CDR3 protein. The sample includes about 90,000 distinct CDR3 sequences, 13% of them seen just once. The sample consisted of PBMCs. Every receptor here comes from a female donor with HTLV-1-associated myelopathy (HAM/TSP). The CDR3 runs from the conserved cysteine through the conserved F or W. The order of the fields is D gene, V gene, CDR3 length, J gene, clone size, CDR3 DNA, CDR3 protein. D genes are given only for firm matches. Clone size appears in some rows only: once, few, many, or a class for an expanded clone.

>NA|TRBV5-1|16|TRBJ1-3|many
TGCGCCAGCAGCGCTGACTCCACCAACTGGGGAAACACCATATATTTT
CASSADSTNWGNTIYF
>TRBD1|TRBV7-9|15|TRBJ1-1|many
TGTGCCAGCAGCCTTCGGGACAGCTTGAACACTGAAGCTTTCTTT
CASSLRDSLNTEAFF
>TRBD2|TRBV2|15|TRBJ2-1|many
TGTGCCAGCAGTGCGGGACTAGCGGGGAACAATGAGCAGTTCTTC
CASSAGLAGNNEQFF
>TRBD2|TRBV29-1|14|TRBJ2-1|NA
TGCAGCGTGGGGGAGGGACTAGGTTTGAATGAGCAGTTCTTC
CSVGEGLGLNEQFF
>NA|TRBV5-1|14|TRBJ2-4|many
TGCGCCAGCAGCTTGGTTGGGGGGTCGAACATTCAGTACTTC
CASSLVGGSNIQYF
>TRBD2|TRBV10-3|17|TRBJ2-2|many
TGTGCCATCAGCGTAACTAGCGGGGGGGCTCGAACCGGGGAGCTGTTTTTT
CAISVTSGGARTGELFF
>NA|TRBV7-9|14|TRBJ2-3|many
TGTGCCAGCAGCAGGGAACCGGTCCCAGATACGCAGTATTTT
CASSREPVPDTQYF
>TRBD1|TRBV18|13|TRBJ1-2|NA
TGTGCCAGCTCACCGGGACAGCTCTATGGCTACACCTTC
CASSPGQLYGYTF
>NA|TRBV5-1|14|TRBJ2-7|many
TGCGCCAGCAGCGAGGCAGGGGTCTCCTACGAGCAGTACTTC
CASSEAGVSYEQYF
>TRBD1|TRBV28|14|TRBJ2-7|many
TGTGCCAGCAGGTTACCGGGACAGCATAACGAGCAGTACTTC
CASRLPGQHNEQYF
>NA|TRBV5-1|15|TRBJ2-7|NA
TGCGCCAGCAGCTTGTTCTCGGGGGGCCTGTACGAGCAGTACTTC
CASSLFSGGLYEQYF
>NA|TRBV29-1|10|TRBJ1-1|many
TGCAGCGTTGACTCCGACAAAGCTTTCTTT
CSVDSDKAFF
>TRBD2|TRBV20-1|17|TRBJ2-1|many
TGCAGTGCTCTAGGGGACATACTAGCGGGGTTTGGGGATGAGCAGTTCTTC
CSALGDILAGFGDEQFF
>TRBD2|TRBV4-1|14|TRBJ2-1|many
TGCGCCAGCAGGCACGGGGGGTCCCTGAATGAGCAGTTCTTC
CASRHGGSLNEQFF
>NA|TRBV7-9|13|TRBJ2-2|many
TGTGCCAGCAGTGAGCCGGGGTCCGGGGAGCTGTTTTTT
CASSEPGSGELFF